This passage covers 32 T cell receptor beta chains from one sample sequenced in a study of blood T cell repertoires in COVID-19. The protocol was immunoSEQ multiplex PCR, while the TCRdb copy is restricted to in-frame clones and leaves out a portion. The table lists 120,000 to 150,000 clones, approximately 80% of them singletons. The sample comprised peripheral blood. The source is a man aged 60-69 years with active or convalescent COVID-19.

This clone has only one observation. V usage is TRBV24-1 and J usage is TRBJ1-1, with 7 positions matching TRBD1. The CDR3 extends over 13 amino acids. Germline CDR1 is KGHDR and CDR2 is SFDVKD. With 9 bases clipped from V and 1 base from J, the junction kept 4 bases outside the gene matches. The CDR3 DNA reads TGTGCCACCGGAAGGACAGGGAACACTGAAGCTTTCTTT. Translation gives CATGRTGNTEAFF.

V gene TRBV3-1 (or the pseudogene TRBV3-2) combines with J gene TRBJ2-3, with 13 positions matching TRBD2. The V gene's germline CDR1 is LGHDT and CDR2 YNNKEL (reference sequence). With 1 base clipped from V and 3 bases from J, the junction kept 10 bases outside the gene matches. CDR3 size: 19 residues. As DNA, the CDR3 is TGTGCCAGCAGCCAAGTCTGGGAGAGGACTAGCGGGAGTACAGATACGCAGTATTTT. Translating it yields CASSQVWERTSGSTDTQYF.

This chain connects TRBV2 to TRBJ1-1; D possibly corresponds to TRBD1 (6 bases). Trimming left V 3 bases short and J 5 bases short, with 13 bases between. In germline, CDR1 is SNHLY, CDR2 FYNNEI. CDR3 size: 14 residues. The CDR3 here is CASSEDRWVTEAFF. The CDR3 DNA reads TGTGCCAGCAGTGAGGACAGATGGGTGACTGAAGCTTTCTTT. The full variable domain, rest sourced from reference TRBV2 and TRBJ1-1, is EPEVTQTPSHQVTQMGQEVILRCVPISNHLYFYWYRQILGQKVEFLVSFYNNEISEKSEIFDDQFSVERPDGSNFTLKIRSTKLEDSAMYFCASSEDRWVTEAFFGQGTRLTVV.

Written as DNA, the CDR3 is TGTGCCAGCAGCAGGGACAGGGGGCGAGATGGCTACACCTTC. Protein product: CASSRDRGRDGYTF. The V gene is TRBV6-4, the J gene TRBJ1-2; TRBD1 agrees at 12 bases. This CDR3 spans 14 amino acids. CDR1 is MRHNA, CDR2 SNTAGT, per germline. The trim removed 6 bases at V and 6 bases at J, leaving 5 bases unmatched.

V and J are TRBV24-1 and TRBJ2-2, with 10 bases aligning to TRBD2. V shed 7 bases and J 1 base; nucleotides not matched to a gene: 2. CDR1 is KGHDR, CDR2 SFDVKD, per germline. The CDR3 is 15 amino acids. The CDR3 bases are TGTGCCACCAGCCGGACTAGCGGGAACACCGGGGAGCTGTTTTTT. It specifies CATSRTSGNTGELFF.

The chain couples TRBV23-1 to TRBJ2-1; TRBD2 matches 10 bases. TRBV23-1 is given ORF status, its function remaining uncertain. V dropped 1 base and J dropped 5; count of bases not matched to a gene: 2. This CDR3 has 15 residues. The CDR3 sequence is CASSQCLAGDNEQFF. In nucleotides, the CDR3 is TGCGCCAGCAGTCAATGTCTAGCGGGAGACAATGAGCAGTTCTTC.

The rearrangement joins TRBV5-1 to TRBJ1-1; D possibly corresponds to TRBD1 (5 bases). With 0 bases removed from V and 1 base from J, the gap between germline ends came to 7 bases. The CDR3 covers 14 residues. Germline CDR1 and CDR2: SGHRS and YFSETQ. This chain's CDR3 is CASSLAQGNTEAFF. The CDR3, as DNA: TGCGCCAGCAGCTTGGCTCAGGGGAACACTGAAGCTTTCTTT.

The chain carries TRBV29-1 and TRBJ2-1, with 9 bases lining up with TRBD2. The CDR3 totals 16 residues. The trim removed 5 bases at V and 1 base at J, leaving 9 bases unmatched. Germline-derived CDR1 and CDR2 are SQVTM and ANQGSEA. Here the CDR3 reads CSVLPYSGSSYNEQFF. Written as DNA, the CDR3 is TGCAGCGTTCTCCCCTATAGCGGGAGTTCCTACAATGAGCAGTTCTTC.

This clone has only one observation. The V call is TRBV11-2, the J call TRBJ2-5; TRBD2 matches 7 bases. This CDR3 is 17 amino acids long. V dropped 0 bases and J dropped 5; count of bases not matched to a gene: 12. Germline CDR1 SGHAT, CDR2 FQNNGV. CDR3 loop: CASSLDRPPGGVETQYF. The CDR3 coding sequence is TGTGCCAGCAGCTTAGATCGGCCACCGGGAGGTGTTGAGACCCAGTACTTC.

The chain employs TRBV10-3 and TRBJ2-1; D is perhaps TRBD2 (6 bases). Germline V gene sequence: CDR1 ENHRY, CDR2 SYGVKD. Trimming removed 7 bases from V and 7 bases from J, with 14 bases in between. The CDR3 totals 13 residues. CDR3 nucleotides: TGTGCCATCACCCCCACTAGCCTAAATGAGCAGTTCTTC. Translated, it gives CAITPTSLNEQFF.

The V and J genes are TRBV7-3 and TRBJ2-5, with D perhaps TRBD1 (5 bases). The CDR3 spans 15 residues. Germline loops: CDR1 SGHTA, CDR2 FQGTGA. Trimming stripped 5 bases from V and 5 bases from J, with 18 bases between. CDR3 sequence reads: CASSLGQPGGETQYF. CDR3 coding DNA: TGTGCCAGCAGCCTCGGACAACCCGGTGGGGAGACCCAGTACTTC. Together with reference TRBV7-3 and TRBJ2-5, the CDR3 gives the full variable domain: GAGVSQTPSNKVTEKGKYVELRCDPISGHTALYWYRQSLGQGPEFLIYFQGTGAADDSGLPNDRFFAVRPEGSVSTLKIQRTERGDSAVYLCASSLGQPGGETQYFGPGTRLLVL.

The V gene is TRBV28, the J gene TRBJ1-2; 7 positions match TRBD1. In germline, CDR1 is MDHEN, CDR2 SYDVKM. The CDR3 is made up of 16 amino acids. Unmatched junction bases numbered 12, after V lost 4 bases and J lost 4 bases. CDR3 protein: CASSSGGTARIYGYTF. The DNA of the CDR3 is TGTGCCAGCAGTTCTGGGGGGACAGCCAGGATCTATGGCTACACCTTC.

The J gene is TRBJ2-1, the V gene TRBV6-5; 8 bases match TRBD1. In germline, CDR1 is MNHEY, CDR2 SVGAGI. Trimming took 5 bases from V and 9 from J; bases not matched to a gene: 12. The CDR3 has 15 amino acids. The CDR3: CASSLTRDRSSEQFF. CDR3 DNA: TGTGCCAGCAGTCTTACGCGGGACAGGTCAAGTGAGCAGTTCTTC.

V gene TRBV6-2 or TRBV6-3 combines with J gene TRBJ2-2; D uncertain. V was cut by 5 bases and J by 3 bases, with 7 bases left in between. Germline values: CDR1 MNHEY, CDR2 SVGEGT. The CDR3 runs to 13 residues. The CDR3: CASSQEYTGELFF. The DNA for the CDR3 is TGTGCCAGCAGTCAAGAGTACACCGGGGAGCTGTTTTTT.

The V call is TRBV11-2, the J call TRBJ2-7, with 10 bases aligning to TRBD2. The V gene's germline CDR1 is SGHAT and CDR2 FQNNGV. This CDR3 is 14 amino acids long. The V gene end was trimmed by 5 bases and the J gene end by 2 bases; junction bases not matched to a gene: 3. Written as DNA, the CDR3 is TGTGCCAGCAGCGTAGCGGGAGGACCCTACGAGCAGTACTTC. This gives the protein CASSVAGGPYEQYF. Full variable domain (missing parts from reference TRBV11-2 and TRBJ2-7): EAGVAQSPRYKIIEKRQSVAFWCNPISGHATLYWYQQILGQGPKLLIQFQNNGVVDDSQLPKDRFSAERLKGVDSTLKIQPAKLEDSAVYLCASSVAGGPYEQYFGPGTRLTVT.

A word on this clone: A junction end diverges from the germline sequence, so it may reflect a read error. Other DNA sequences in the same sample also yield this CDR3. The rearrangement joins TRBV11-2 to TRBJ2-2, with 7 positions matching TRBD2. Germline V gene sequence: CDR1 SGHAT, CDR2 FQNNGV. This CDR3 has 15 amino acids. CDR3 region: CASSLVLANTGELFF. DNA for the CDR3: TGTGCCAGCAGCTTAGTACTAGCGAACACCGGGGAGTTGTTTTTT. Looking up the rest from reference TRBV11-2 and TRBJ2-2 gives the full variable domain: EAGVAQSPRYKIIEKRQSVAFWCNPISGHATLYWYQQILGQGPKLLIQFQNNGVVDDSQLPKDRFSAERLKGVDSTLKIQPAKLEDSAVYLCASSLVLANTGELFFGEGSRLTVL.

CDR3 coding DNA: TGTGCCAGCAGCCCTACAGTTCAGGTCGTTGGAAACACCATATATTTT. Its protein is CASSPTVQVVGNTIYF. The chain carries TRBV7-2 and TRBJ1-3; no clear D gene. From germline, CDR1 is SGHTA and CDR2 FQGNSA. V was shortened by 5 bases and J by 3 bases, with 17 bases between the two germline ends. CDR3 length: 16 amino acids.

J is TRBJ2-5 and V is TRBV5-4, with D perhaps TRBD2 (7 bases). The germline V gene has CDR1 SGHNT and CDR2 YYREEE (reference sequence). Trimming took off 7 bases at V and 6 bases at J, with 16 bases between the two ends. The CDR3 has 13 residues. The CDR3 protein is CASSRGGGKTQYF. The DNA of the CDR3 is TGTGCCAGCTCTCGGGGAGGGGGAAAGACCCAGTACTTC.

V is TRBV21-1 and J is TRBJ2-5; the table's D gene call, TRBD1, was not cross checked with the DNA. TRBV21-1 is an annotated pseudogene. The CDR3 is 14 residues long. This chain's CDR3 is CASSKGAGKETQYF. The CDR3, as DNA: TGTGCCAGCAGCAAAGGGGCAGGGAAGGAGACCCAGTACTTC.

The chain recombines TRBV5-1 with TRBJ2-3; 9 bases match TRBD2. CDR1 is SGHRS and CDR2 is YFSETQ in the germline V gene. Germline trimming cut 5 bases from V and 3 bases from J; bases unmatched to any gene: 10. The CDR3 is 16 amino acids. CDR3 sequence (DNA): TGCGCCAGCAGTTCCTCAGCGGGAGGAAGGACAGATACGCAGTATTTT. Its translation is CASSSSAGGRTDTQYF.

The chain couples TRBV30 to TRBJ1-4; TRBD1 might be the D (6 bases). V shed 3 bases and J shed 8 bases, with 19 bases lying between them. This CDR3 is built from 15 residues. Germline values: CDR1 GTSNPN, CDR2 SVGIG (reference sequence). CDR3: CAWRTLGGLGEKLFF. DNA of the CDR3: TGTGCCTGGAGAACCCTAGGGGGTCTGGGGGAAAAACTGTTTTTT.

J is TRBJ2-1 and V is TRBV20-1; tentatively, D is TRBD2 (6 bases). Germline CDR1 and CDR2: DFQATT and SNEGSKA (reference sequence). V lost 3 bases to trimming and J lost 4 bases, with 16 bases between them. The CDR3 consists of 15 residues. Here the CDR3 reads CSASPGGSIYNEQFF. CDR3 in DNA: TGCAGTGCTAGTCCCGGGGGTTCAATATACAATGAGCAGTTCTTC.

This clone was observed a few times. In DNA form, the CDR3 reads TGTGCCAGCAGTGGGCAAGCTGGGACAGGCTATGATCAGCCCCAGCATTTT. Translation: CASSGQAGTGYDQPQHF. The V and J genes are TRBV6-1 and TRBJ1-5; 8 nucleotides line up with TRBD1. This CDR3 spans 17 amino acids. Germline assignment: CDR1 MNHNS and CDR2 SASEGT. V lost 4 bases and J lost 5; bases outside the gene matches: 13.

The chain links TRBV11-2 to TRBJ2-3; TRBD1 agrees at 7 bases. The V and J ends lost 5 bases and 2 bases, in that order; junction bases with no gene match: 7. From germline, CDR1 is SGHAT and CDR2 FQNNGV. This CDR3 is 15 amino acids long. In DNA form, the CDR3 reads TGTGCCAGCAGCCCACAGGGGTTGGACACAGATACGCAGTATTTT. Protein product: CASSPQGLDTDTQYF.

This chain connects TRBV5-3 to TRBJ2-5; 7 bases are a match to TRBD2. TRBV5-3 is known as an ORF, though its function is uncertain. Trimming removed 7 bases from V and 7 bases from J; junction bases left unmatched: 13. This CDR3 is 14 amino acids long. As DNA, the CDR3 is TGTGCCAGACCTCGACTCCGCTCGGGAGGGACCCAGTACTTC. Protein product: CARPRLRSGGTQYF.

The chain combines TRBV29-1 with TRBJ1-2; D uncertain. The V gene lost 6 bases and the J gene lost 6 bases, with 14 bases spanning the gap. Germline V gene data show CDR1 as SQVTM and CDR2 as ANQGSEA. The CDR3 loop spans 12 amino acids. In DNA, the CDR3 is TGCAGCGTGATGACCCCGAGGGATGGCTACACCTTC. Its protein product is CSVMTPRDGYTF.

This clone has just one count. This chain connects TRBV18 to TRBJ1-6; D might be TRBD1 (6 bases). Germline V CDR1 and CDR2: KGHSH, LQKENI. V lost 0 bases, J lost 5 bases, and 14 bases lay in between. The CDR3 runs to 17 residues. CDR3: CASSPPPGAEDNSPLHF. The CDR3 bases are TGTGCCAGCTCACCACCCCCAGGGGCCGAGGATAATTCACCCCTCCACTTT.

The CDR3 DNA follows: TGTGCCAGCAAGGGAACAGGGCCCTCTGGGGCCAACGTCCTGACTTTC. Its translation is CASKGTGPSGANVLTF. The chain joins TRBV5-4 to TRBJ2-6, with TRBD1 as a possible D gene (6 bases). The germline V gene encodes CDR1 SGHNT and CDR2 YYREEE (reference sequence). The germline V and J ends were trimmed by 6 bases and 0 bases, with 13 bases remaining between them. The CDR3 loop spans 16 amino acids.

This chain connects TRBV5-1 to TRBJ1-5; D is uncertain. The CDR3 is 13 residues long. V was pared by 4 bases and J by 4 bases, with 9 bases between. The germline V gene has CDR1 SGHRS and CDR2 YFSETQ. The CDR3 bases are TGCGCCAGCAGCCGAGACATTAATCAGCCCCAGCATTTT. Protein product: CASSRDINQPQHF.

The chain employs TRBV11-2 and TRBJ2-2; maybe TRBD1 (6 bases). V shed 5 bases and J shed 4 bases, with 14 bases lying between them. The CDR3 has 15 residues. Germline CDR1 SGHAT, CDR2 FQNNGV. In nucleotides, the CDR3 is TGTGCCAGCAGCCCCGCAGGGGTCGCCACCGGGGAGCTGTTTTTT. The encoded protein is CASSPAGVATGELFF.

This chain links TRBV5-4 with TRBJ2-3; 13 nucleotides match TRBD2. This CDR3 has 18 amino acids. The ends lost 4 bases at V and 5 bases at J; junction bases unmatched: 13. Looked up from germline, CDR1 is SGHNT and CDR2 is YYREEE (reference sequence). The CDR3 coding sequence is TGTGCCAGCAGCCTAGGACTAGCGGGAGCTTATACGGGAGATACGCAGTATTTT. Its protein product is CASSLGLAGAYTGDTQYF.

The gene calls are TRBV6-5 and TRBJ2-7, with 9 bases identical to TRBD2. CDR1 and CDR2 (germline): MNHEY, SVGAGI. The CDR3 spans 14 residues. The ends lost 4 bases at V and 3 bases at J; junction bases unmatched: 4. CDR3 nucleotide sequence: TGTGCCAGCAGTTCCGGGACTAGCCGCTACGAGCAGTACTTC. Amino acid sequence: CASSSGTSRYEQYF.